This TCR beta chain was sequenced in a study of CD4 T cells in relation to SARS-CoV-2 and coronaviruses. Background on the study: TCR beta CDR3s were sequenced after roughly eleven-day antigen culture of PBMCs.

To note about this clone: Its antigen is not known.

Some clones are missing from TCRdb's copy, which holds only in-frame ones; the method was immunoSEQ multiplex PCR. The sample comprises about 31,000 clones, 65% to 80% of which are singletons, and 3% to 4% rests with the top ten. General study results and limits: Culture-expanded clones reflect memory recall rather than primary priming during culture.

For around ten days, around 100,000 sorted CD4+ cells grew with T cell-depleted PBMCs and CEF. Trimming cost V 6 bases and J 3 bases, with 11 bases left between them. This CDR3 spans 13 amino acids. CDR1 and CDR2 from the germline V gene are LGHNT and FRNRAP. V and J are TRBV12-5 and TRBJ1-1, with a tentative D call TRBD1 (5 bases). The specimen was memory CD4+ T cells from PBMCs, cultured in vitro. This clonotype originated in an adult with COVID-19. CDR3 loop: CASGRGTDTEAFF. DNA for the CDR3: TGTGCTAGTGGGCGCGGGACGGACACTGAAGCTTTCTTT.